What follows are 26 T cell receptor beta chains derived from one specimen sequenced in a study of CD8 T cells in ankylosing spondylitis. In TCRdb, the 5' RACE reads were re-called with MiXCR into one record per CDR3 protein. The sample consists of 300,000 to 400,000 distinct CDR3 sequences, roughly 14% of them appearing once. The sample consisted of blood, either unsorted or a sorted T cell fraction (not recorded which). The source of these receptors is a male donor with ankylosing spondylitis or in good health (not recorded which).

This clonotype was counted only a few times. The chain employs TRBV11-2 and TRBJ2-1; TRBD2 matches 16 bases. Germline V gene lookup returns CDR1 SGHAT and CDR2 FQNNGV. The CDR3 runs to 19 residues. V shed 7 bases, J shed 3 bases, and the junction held 12 bases outside the gene matches. The CDR3 DNA reads as TGTGCCAGCACCTCCTCCGGGACTAGCGGGGGGGCCGGCTACAATGAGCAGTTCTTC. Translation gives CASTSSGTSGGAGYNEQFF.

Only a few counts were recorded for this clonotype. This sequence joins TRBV19 and TRBJ1-1; perhaps TRBD1 as D (5 bases). CDR3 length equals 13 residues. CDR1 LNHDA and CDR2 SQIVND come from the germline V gene (reference sequence). Trimming took 7 bases from V and 1 from J, leaving 10 bases between them. This CDR3 reads CASNRQGNTEAFF. In DNA, the CDR3 is TGTGCCAGTAATCGGCAGGGGAACACTGAAGCTTTCTTT.

This clonotype was counted only a few times. The CDR3 nucleotides read TGTGCCTGGAGTGTACCAACCTCCTACAATGAGCAGTTCTTC. Protein product: CAWSVPTSYNEQFF. The chain uses TRBV30 and TRBJ2-1; D not certain. Trimming pared 0 bases from V and 0 bases from J, leaving 6 bases between. The CDR3 has 14 amino acids. CDR1 and CDR2 from the germline V gene are GTSNPN and SVGIG (reference sequence).

The chain is built from TRBV3-1 and TRBJ1-5; D not resolved. Trimming removed 1 base from V and 4 bases from J, with 8 bases in between. The CDR3 has 14 residues. Germline V gene data show CDR1 as LGHDT and CDR2 as YNNKEL (reference sequence). The CDR3 sequence is CASSQGAGNQPQHF. The CDR3 coding sequence is TGTGCCAGCAGCCAAGGTGCCGGGAATCAGCCCCAGCATTTT. Together with reference TRBV3-1 and TRBJ1-5, the CDR3 gives the full variable domain: DTAVSQTPKYLVTQMGNDKSIKCEQNLGHDTMYWYKQDSKKFLKIMFSYNNKELIINETVPNRFSPKSPDKAHLNLHINSLELGDSAVYFCASSQGAGNQPQHFGDGTRLSIL.

This chain links TRBV10-3 with TRBJ2-3, with TRBD2 matching over 11 bases. The CDR3 is 16 amino acids. Germline loops: CDR1 ENHRY, CDR2 SYGVKD. The junction had 4 bases not matched to a gene; V was cut back by 5 bases and J by 0 bases. CDR3 nucleotide sequence: TGTGCCATCAGTTTAACTAGCGGGGGCAGCACAGATACGCAGTATTTT. It encodes CAISLTSGGSTDTQYF.

The rearrangement uses TRBV24-1 and TRBJ2-2, with D tentatively TRBD2 (5 bases). The length of the CDR3 is 13 residues. V was pared by 10 bases and J by 3 bases, with 11 bases between. Germline CDR1 is KGHDR and CDR2 is SFDVKD. CDR3 residues: CATRGADTGELFF. The CDR3 DNA reads TGTGCCACAAGAGGAGCGGACACCGGGGAGCTGTTTTTT.

The chain has TRBV6-5 and TRBJ1-2; D unresolved. Germline V gene data show CDR1 as MNHEY and CDR2 as SVGAGI. The CDR3 spans 14 residues. V lost 0 bases to trimming and J lost 2 bases, with 7 bases between them. The CDR3 DNA reads as TGTGCCAGCAGTTACTCGAACTTAAACTATGGCTACACCTTC. The encoded protein is CASSYSNLNYGYTF.

V usage is TRBV15 and J usage is TRBJ2-4, with 7 positions matching TRBD1. The CDR3 runs 14 residues. V shed 8 bases, J shed 4 bases, and the junction held 8 bases outside the gene matches. Germline loops: CDR1 LNHNV, CDR2 YYDKDF (reference sequence). The CDR3 DNA sequence: TGTGCCACCTCCGTGGGGACAGAAAAAAACATTCAGTACTTC. Amino acids: CATSVGTEKNIQYF.

Turning to this clonotype: This sequence may be a read error, since a much larger clone differs from it by one base. In DNA form, the CDR3 reads TGTGCCAGCGGGTCCCGGGGTGAGCAGTTCTTC. Its protein is CASGSRGEQFF. V and J are TRBV12-3 or TRBV12-4 and TRBJ2-1, with TRBD2 as a possible D gene (5 bases). Trimming left V 8 bases short and J 9 bases short, with 11 bases between. This CDR3 comprises 11 residues.

This clonotype was observed a handful of times. The chain links TRBV30 to TRBJ2-5; 9 nucleotides agree with TRBD2. Germline V gene sequence: CDR1 GTSNPN, CDR2 SVGIG (reference sequence). J was trimmed by 7 bases and V by 4 bases; bases with no gene match: 10. The CDR3 covers 14 residues. The CDR3 sequence is CAWTRGLAGTTQYF. CDR3 coding DNA: TGTGCCTGGACTCGAGGGCTAGCGGGGACGACCCAGTACTTC.

This clonotype was detected many times. The V call is TRBV20-1, the J call TRBJ2-1; TRBD2 agrees at 8 bases. The trim removed 1 base at V and 6 bases at J, leaving 5 bases unmatched. This CDR3 is 14 amino acids long. Germline V gene sequence: CDR1 DFQATT, CDR2 SNEGSKA (reference sequence). The DNA of the CDR3 is TGCAGTGCTAGAGCGGGGGGGCCGGGCAATGAGCAGTTCTTC. It yields the protein CSARAGGPGNEQFF.

This clonotype has a handful of counts. The rearrangement joins TRBV7-8 to TRBJ2-5; TRBD1 or TRBD2 may be the D gene (6 bases each). Trimming cost V 5 bases and J 5 bases, with 18 bases left between them. CDR3 length: 15 residues. Germline V gives CDR1 SGHVS, CDR2 FQNEAQ. This chain's CDR3 is CASSPVGAGRETQYF. In nucleotides, the CDR3 is TGTGCCAGCAGCCCCGTGGGGGCAGGGAGGGAGACCCAGTACTTC.

A few counts support this clonotype. The chain links TRBV30 to TRBJ2-7; D possibly uses TRBD1 or TRBD2 (5 bases each). Germline loops: CDR1 GTSNPN, CDR2 SVGIG (reference sequence). The CDR3 runs to 15 residues. The V end was cut by 2 bases, the J end by 5 bases, with 19 bases between. This chain's CDR3 is CAWSSSGTSGHEQYF. CDR3 sequence (DNA): TGTGCCTGGAGTTCCTCCGGGACCTCAGGCCACGAGCAGTACTTC.

CDR3 residues: CAISETDNQPQHF. The CDR3 nucleotides read TGTGCCATCAGTGAGACGGACAATCAGCCCCAGCATTTT. The J gene is TRBJ1-5, the V gene TRBV10-3; D gene ambiguous. Trimming pared 2 bases from V and 3 bases from J, leaving 5 bases between. Germline V gives CDR1 ENHRY, CDR2 SYGVKD. This CDR3 comprises 13 residues.

The chain couples TRBV30 to TRBJ2-1; D remains unclear. Germline V lookup: CDR1 GTSNPN, CDR2 SVGIG (reference sequence). Trimming shortened V by 4 bases and J by 10 bases, and 8 bases separated the two germline ends. The CDR3 loop spans 10 amino acids. In nucleotides, the CDR3 is TGTGCCTGGAAACGGACCGAGCAGTTCTTC. This translates into CAWKRTEQFF.

In this sample, this clonotype turned up a few times. The CDR3, as DNA: TGTGCCAGCAGCCCAACTCAGGGACGGCGCACTGAAGCTTTCTTT. Translation gives CASSPTQGRRTEAFF. The J gene is TRBJ1-1, the V gene TRBV7-9, with D perhaps matching TRBD1 (5 bases). Germline V CDR1 and CDR2: SEHNR, FQNEAQ (reference sequence). This CDR3 has 15 amino acids. Trimming took 5 bases from V and 4 from J, leaving 17 bases between them.

At least ten counts were recorded for this clonotype. The DNA of the CDR3 is TGCGCCAGCAGCCCGGGACAGAGTCAGGCCGTTCAGCAGTTCTTC. This codes for CASSPGQSQAVQQFF. V usage is TRBV5-1 and J usage is TRBJ2-1, with TRBD1 identical over 7 bases. Unmatched junction bases numbered 15, after V lost 4 bases and J lost 11 bases. CDR3 size: 15 residues. Germline CDR1 reads SGHRS; CDR2 reads YFSETQ.

The chain has TRBV20-1 and TRBJ1-1; 7 nucleotides line up with TRBD1. The V gene end was trimmed by 3 bases and the J gene end by 1 base; junction bases not matched to a gene: 5. The germline V gene has CDR1 DFQATT and CDR2 SNEGSKA (reference sequence). The CDR3 totals 14 residues. The CDR3, as DNA: TGCAGTGCTAGCCCCGGGACAGCGAACACTGAAGCTTTCTTT. Its protein product is CSASPGTANTEAFF.

The chain has TRBV7-8 and TRBJ2-3, with 7 bases aligning to TRBD2. This CDR3 has 15 residues. CDR1 is SGHVS and CDR2 is FQNEAQ in the germline V gene. V lost 5 bases and J lost 5; bases outside the gene matches: 10. The CDR3: CASSREASGIDTQYF. The CDR3 DNA sequence: TGTGCCAGCAGCCGAGAGGCTAGCGGAATAGATACGCAGTATTTT. The variable domain in full, completed from reference TRBV7-8 and TRBJ2-3, reads GAGVSQSPRYKVAKRGQDVALRCDPISGHVSLFWYQQALGQGPEFLTYFQNEAQLDKSGLPSDRFFAERPEGSVSTLKIQRTQQEDSAVYLCASSREASGIDTQYFGPGTRLTVL.

In this sample, this clonotype turned up a few times. The chain uses TRBV12-3 or TRBV12-4 and TRBJ2-7; D is ambiguous. CDR3 length equals 13 residues. V was cut by 4 bases and J by 2 bases, with 9 bases left in between. The CDR3 DNA reads as TGTGCCAGCAGTTACCGGGCAGCCTACGAGCAGTACTTC. As protein: CASSYRAAYEQYF.

V usage is TRBV18 and J usage is TRBJ2-5; unclear D gene. Germline V gene lookup returns CDR1 KGHSH and CDR2 LQKENI. The germline V and J ends were trimmed by 4 bases and 3 bases, with 18 bases remaining between them. This CDR3 spans 16 amino acids. CDR3: CASSRLVRSREETQYF. Written as DNA, the CDR3 is TGTGCCAGCTCACGACTCGTCCGCTCACGAGAAGAGACCCAGTACTTC.

This chain connects TRBV20-1 to TRBJ2-7; TRBD2 matches at 13 bases. The CDR3 has 14 amino acids. Germline V gene data show CDR1 as DFQATT and CDR2 as SNEGSKA (reference sequence). V shed 4 bases and J 6 bases; nucleotides not matched to a gene: 6. The CDR3 DNA is TGCAGTGCTACGACTAGCGGGAGGTGGGGCGAGCAGTACTTC. This encodes CSATTSGRWGEQYF.

The chain carries TRBV11-2 and TRBJ2-3; D is unclear. Germline V gene lookup returns CDR1 SGHAT and CDR2 FQNNGV. V was pared by 5 bases and J by 2 bases, with 17 bases between. The CDR3 is 16 residues long. CDR3 nucleotide sequence: TGTGCCAGCAGCCCGCCGGTGGGATTAGTCACAGATACGCAGTATTTT. This gives the protein CASSPPVGLVTDTQYF.

There are a few counts of this clonotype. The chain links TRBV6-1 to TRBJ2-3, with 7 nucleotides matching TRBD1. Unmatched junction bases numbered 12, after V lost 7 bases and J lost 5 bases. Germline V gene data show CDR1 as MNHNS and CDR2 as SASEGT. The CDR3 runs 15 residues. CDR3 sequence: CASKGAGDGGDTQYF. DNA for the CDR3: TGTGCCAGCAAGGGGGCAGGGGATGGTGGAGATACGCAGTATTTT.

The chain carries TRBV5-1 and TRBJ2-1, with D uncertain. V lost 0 bases and J 0 bases, leaving 7 bases between the germline ends. The CDR3 sequence is 15 residues long. CDR1 and CDR2 (germline): SGHRS, YFSETQ. The CDR3 is CASSLELISYNEQFF. The CDR3 DNA reads TGCGCCAGCAGCTTGGAGTTAATCTCCTACAATGAGCAGTTCTTC.

This clonotype has only a few counts. The J gene is TRBJ2-3, the V gene TRBV29-1; 7 bases fit TRBD1. V shed 0 bases and J 1 base; nucleotides not matched to a gene: 4. The germline CDR1 and CDR2 sequences are SQVTM and ANQGSEA. The CDR3 sequence is 15 residues long. In DNA, the CDR3 is TGCAGCGTTGAAGAAGGGGGCGGACGCACAGATACGCAGTATTTT. Translated: CSVEEGGGRTDTQYF.